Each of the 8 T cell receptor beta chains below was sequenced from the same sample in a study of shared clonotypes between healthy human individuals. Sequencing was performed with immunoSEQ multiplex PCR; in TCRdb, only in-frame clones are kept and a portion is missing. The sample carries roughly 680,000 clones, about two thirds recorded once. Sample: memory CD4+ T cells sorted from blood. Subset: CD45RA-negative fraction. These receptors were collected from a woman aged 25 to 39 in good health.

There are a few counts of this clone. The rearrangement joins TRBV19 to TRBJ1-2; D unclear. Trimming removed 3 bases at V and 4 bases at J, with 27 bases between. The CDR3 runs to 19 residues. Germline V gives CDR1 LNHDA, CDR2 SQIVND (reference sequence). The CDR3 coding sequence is TGTGCCAGTAGTATCGGATACCGGGATCCGGGAGGAAGGAGCTATGGCTACACCTTC. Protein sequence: CASSIGYRDPGGRSYGYTF.

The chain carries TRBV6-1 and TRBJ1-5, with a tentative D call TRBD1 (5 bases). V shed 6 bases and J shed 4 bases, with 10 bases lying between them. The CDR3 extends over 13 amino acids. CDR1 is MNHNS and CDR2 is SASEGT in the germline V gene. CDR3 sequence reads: CASRVRVNQPQHF. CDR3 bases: TGTGCCAGCAGGGTCAGGGTGAATCAGCCCCAGCATTTT.

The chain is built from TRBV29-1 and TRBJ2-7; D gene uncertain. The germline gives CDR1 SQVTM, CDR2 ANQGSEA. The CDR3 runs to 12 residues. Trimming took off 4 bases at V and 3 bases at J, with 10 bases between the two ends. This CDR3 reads CSVVFANYEQYF. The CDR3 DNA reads TGCAGCGTTGTTTTTGCGAACTACGAGCAGTACTTC.

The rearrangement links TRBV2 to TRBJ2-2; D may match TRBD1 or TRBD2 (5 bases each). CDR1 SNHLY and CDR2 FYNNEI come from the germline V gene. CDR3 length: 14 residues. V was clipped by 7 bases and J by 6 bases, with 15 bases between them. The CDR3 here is CASKTGPSSGELFF. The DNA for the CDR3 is TGTGCCAGCAAGACGGGACCCTCTTCCGGGGAGCTGTTTTTT. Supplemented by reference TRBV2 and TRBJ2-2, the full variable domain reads EPEVTQTPSHQVTQMGQEVILRCVPISNHLYFYWYRQILGQKVEFLVSFYNNEISEKSEIFDDQFSVERPDGSNFTLKIRSTKLEDSAMYFCASKTGPSSGELFFGEGSRLTVL.

The CDR3 protein is CASSISPSAKSRANVLTF. DNA of the CDR3: TGTGCCAGCAGCATTTCCCCTAGTGCCAAAAGTCGGGCCAACGTCCTGACTTTC. This rearrangement joins TRBV7-7 to TRBJ2-6; the D is unclear. CDR3 length: 18 residues. Looked up from germline, CDR1 is SSHAT and CDR2 is FNYEAQ (reference sequence). Trimming removed 5 bases from V and 5 bases from J, with 22 bases in between.

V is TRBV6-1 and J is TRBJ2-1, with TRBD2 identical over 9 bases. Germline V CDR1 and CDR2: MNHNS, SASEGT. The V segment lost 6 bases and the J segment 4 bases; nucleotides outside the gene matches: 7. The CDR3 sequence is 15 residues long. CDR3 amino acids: CASRAGTSFYNEQFF. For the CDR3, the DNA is TGTGCCAGCAGAGCCGGGACTAGCTTTTACAATGAGCAGTTCTTC.

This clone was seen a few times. CDR3 nucleotides: TGTGCCAGTAGTCCGCGACAGGGGGTAATGGGTCAAGAGACCCAGTACTTC. Translation: CASSPRQGVMGQETQYF. The chain has TRBV19 and TRBJ2-5; 9 positions match TRBD1. This CDR3 comprises 17 residues. The germline V gene encodes CDR1 LNHDA and CDR2 SQIVND (reference sequence). V lost 5 bases, J lost 2 bases, and 12 bases stayed unmatched.

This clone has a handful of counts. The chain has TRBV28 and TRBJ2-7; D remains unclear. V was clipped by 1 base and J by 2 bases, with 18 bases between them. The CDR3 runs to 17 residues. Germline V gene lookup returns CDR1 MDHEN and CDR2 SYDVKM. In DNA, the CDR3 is TGTGCCAGCAGTTTATCCCGCCGATCGGTCCTAACCTACGAGCAGTACTTC. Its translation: CASSLSRRSVLTYEQYF.